The text below deals with one T cell receptor (beta chain). In the original workflow: For nucleated cells, counts were estimated from reference gene primer amplification. This table comes from immunoSEQ multiplex PCR, and its TCRdb copy is limited to in-frame clones, with some not included. V and J calls and clone size are those listed in that table; D and trimming were worked out from the DNA. The sample gives roughly 260,000 clones, about 87% of which show up once; roughly 4% is in the top ten. The V end lost 1 base, the J end lost 8 bases, and 6 bases lay between the germline ends. Germline values: CDR1 LGHDT, CDR2 YNNKEL (reference sequence). The CDR3 has 12 residues. The data are from a study of blood T cell repertoires in COVID-19. Study-wide context: The analysed material was cDNA or gDNA that came from T cells, B-cell-depleted T cells, or PBMCs.

V usage is TRBV3-1 (or the pseudogene TRBV3-2) and J usage is TRBJ1-5; D call uncertain. The specimen sequenced was peripheral blood. This sequence was found in a man aged 60 to 69 who had recovered from COVID-19. CDR3: CASSQGPEPQHF. In DNA, the CDR3 is TGTGCCAGCAGCCAAGGTCCGGAGCCCCAGCATTTT.